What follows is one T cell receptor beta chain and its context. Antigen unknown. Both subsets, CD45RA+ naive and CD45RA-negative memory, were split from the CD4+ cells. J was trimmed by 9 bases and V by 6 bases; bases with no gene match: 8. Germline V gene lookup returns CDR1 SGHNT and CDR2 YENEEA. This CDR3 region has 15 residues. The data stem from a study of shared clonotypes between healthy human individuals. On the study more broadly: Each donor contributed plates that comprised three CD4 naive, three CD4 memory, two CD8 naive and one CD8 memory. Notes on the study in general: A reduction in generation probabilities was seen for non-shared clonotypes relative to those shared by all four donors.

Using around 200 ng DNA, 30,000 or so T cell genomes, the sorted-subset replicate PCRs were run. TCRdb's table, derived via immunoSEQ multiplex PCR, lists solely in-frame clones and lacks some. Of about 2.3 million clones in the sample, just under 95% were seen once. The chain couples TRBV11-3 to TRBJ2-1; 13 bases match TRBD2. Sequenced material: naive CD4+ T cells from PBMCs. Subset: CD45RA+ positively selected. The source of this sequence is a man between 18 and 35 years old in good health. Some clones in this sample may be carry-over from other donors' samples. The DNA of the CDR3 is TGTGCCAGCAGTCCACTAGCGGGAGGGCTAGGTGAGCAGTTCTTC. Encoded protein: CASSPLAGGLGEQFF.